This is a list of T cell receptor beta chains from one sample in a study of cytomegalovirus exposure and HLA in healthy donors. TCRdb's table, derived via immunoSEQ multiplex PCR, lists solely in-frame clones and lacks some. This sample carries under 130,000 clones, roughly 15% of them seen once, and the ten largest clones take around 0.9%. What was sequenced was PBMCs. The receptors here all came from a female donor in good health and CMV-seronegative. Each CDR3 is given without its conserved first and last residue. The order of the fields is J gene, CDR3 length, V gene, CDR3 protein.

>TRBJ2-1|16|TRBV4-3
ASSQEPLAGGTYNEQF
>TRBJ1-2|12|TRBV19
ASSNGGSNYGYT
>TRBJ1-1|11|TRBV7-8
ASSSQINTEAF
>TRBJ2-5|12|TRBV6-5
ASGGTVTSETQY
>TRBJ2-3|14|TRBV7-8
ASSLGAGGGTDTQY
>TRBJ1-1|12|TRBV7-2
ASSSQLVRVGAF
>TRBJ1-2|12|TRBV13
ASSLDREIRGYT
>TRBJ1-2|14|TRBV10-2
ASSGTGTGNNYGYT
>TRBJ1-4|11|TRBV6-5
ASGRERGEKLF
>TRBJ1-2|14|TRBV14
ASSQVGTGRPYGYT
>TRBJ2-7|14|TRBV7-9
ASSPVRTGNSDEQY
>TRBJ1-5|12|TRBV5-1
ASSLEGREQPQH
>TRBJ1-1|12|TRBV6-5
ASSYLKGATEAF
>TRBJ2-7|15|TRBV7-9
ASSRPLLAGGPGEQY
>TRBJ1-5|11|TRBV2
ASMGQPNQPQH
>TRBJ2-7|10|TRBV2
ASTDRGHEQY
>TRBJ2-3|13|TRBV5-1
ASSWTEGARDTQY
>TRBJ2-6|16|TRBV4-2
ASSHTDWSMSGANVLT
>TRBJ1-4|14|TRBV9
ASSVGGTTSNEKLF
>TRBJ2-7|12|TRBV9
ASSVRQMVYEQY
>TRBJ2-1|14|TRBV7-2
ASSQSGAGAYNEQF
>TRBJ2-7|12|TRBV5-1
ASSPRAGAGEQY
>TRBJ1-1|11|TRBV28
ASSSLPGAEAF
>TRBJ2-2|15|TRBV11-1
ASRLGTGSPNTGELF
>TRBJ2-3|12|TRBV6-1
ASSEGFGGDTQY
>TRBJ2-7|11|TRBV29-1
SARQGAWYEQY
>TRBJ2-7|19|TRBV5-1
ASSFQPRGRFNTLSSYEQY
>TRBJ1-1|10|TRBV29-1
SVTTGNTEAF
>TRBJ2-2|12|TRBV5-6
ASSFTMNTGELF
>TRBJ2-7|13|TRBV7-9
ASSSEMGGQYEQY
>TRBJ2-3|12|TRBV15
ASRQGRSTDTQY
>TRBJ2-1|12|TRBV9
ASSVLGGNNEQF
>TRBJ2-7|13|TRBV30
AWSTSGRTVYEQY
>TRBJ2-1|15|TRBV9
ASTKSVAGGSRGEQF
>TRBJ2-5|15|TRBV13
ASSLGSSGRVGETQY
>TRBJ2-7|13|TRBV5-8
ASSFLGRGGYEQY
>TRBJ2-1|14|TRBV5-4
ASSTGTSGSYNEQF
>TRBJ2-7|12|TRBV7-7
ASSLDRSRGEQY
>TRBJ2-2|11|TRBV5-8
ASSNSNTGELF
>TRBJ1-4|13|TRBV6-5
ASRLNRGPYEKLF
>TRBJ2-7|9|TRBV18
ASSPDRIQY
>TRBJ2-1|13|TRBV7-6
ASSPGTSGSGEQF
>TRBJ2-7|13|TRBV11-2
ASSLAPGQGTEQY
>TRBJ2-7|11|TRBV15
ATSRDRGHEQY
>TRBJ2-1|11|TRBV19
ASGLAPSGEQF
>TRBJ1-1|13|TRBV19
ASSIGTGGNTEAF
>TRBJ2-2|13|TRBV5-6
ASSLGGSGTGELF
>TRBJ2-5|12|TRBV11-3
ASSNRGSGETQY
>TRBJ2-1|12|TRBV7-7
ASSLGAPPNEQF
>TRBJ2-3|13|TRBV6-5
ASSYSSGWADTQY
>TRBJ2-7|14|TRBV9
ASSTPTIGGVDEQY
>TRBJ2-3|12|TRBV19
ATQATGITDTQY
>TRBJ2-7|12|TRBV27
ASSLIREAHEQY
>TRBJ1-5|12|TRBV5-6
ASSGSYGNQPQH
>TRBJ1-1|12|TRBV18
ASSREGMGTEAF